Listed below are T cell receptor beta chains from one sample, sequenced in a study of immune characterization of retroperitoneal liposarcoma. TCRdb used MiXCR to reprocess the PCR reads, holding one entry per CDR3 protein. In the table there are under 2,500 distinct CDR3 sequences, about a third of which are singletons. Specimen: tumor tissue. The source of these receptors is a male donor with retroperitoneal liposarcoma. Each CDR3 is given without its conserved first and last residue. Each record gives: clone size, CDR3 length, J gene, D gene, V gene, CDR3 protein. D genes are given only for firm matches. Clone size is given for some rows only: seen once, a few or many times, or a class if the clone is expanded.

clone_size: NA; cdr3_length: 14; j_call: NA; d_call: NA; v_call: TRBV6-2/TRBV6-3; cdr3_aa: ASSPQGPDTSETQY
clone_size: few; cdr3_length: 11; j_call: TRBJ1-2; d_call: NA; v_call: TRBV4-1; cdr3_aa: ASSQVDLGGYT
clone_size: large; cdr3_length: 11; j_call: TRBJ2-3; d_call: TRBD2; v_call: TRBV6-1; cdr3_aa: ASSYQAGVPQY
clone_size: NA; cdr3_length: 14; j_call: TRBJ2-3; d_call: TRBD2; v_call: TRBV4-1; cdr3_aa: ASSPIPSGTTDTQY
clone_size: NA; cdr3_length: 12; j_call: TRBJ2-1; d_call: NA; v_call: TRBV6-8; cdr3_aa: ASRSLDAYNEQF
clone_size: large; cdr3_length: 12; j_call: NA; d_call: NA; v_call: TRBV6-1; cdr3_aa: ASSPRSPPYEQY
clone_size: NA; cdr3_length: 14; j_call: TRBJ2-3; d_call: TRBD2; v_call: TRBV5-1; cdr3_aa: ASSVLAVEPTDTQY
clone_size: NA; cdr3_length: 12; j_call: TRBJ2-5; d_call: TRBD1; v_call: TRBV3-1; cdr3_aa: ASSQGQGRETQY
clone_size: NA; cdr3_length: 15; j_call: TRBJ2-1; d_call: TRBD1; v_call: TRBV27; cdr3_aa: ASTSSQGAVSYNEQF
clone_size: medium-sized; cdr3_length: 13; j_call: TRBJ2-1; d_call: TRBD2; v_call: TRBV7-3; cdr3_aa: ASSSPGLAINEQF
clone_size: medium-sized; cdr3_length: 13; j_call: TRBJ2-7; d_call: TRBD1; v_call: TRBV27; cdr3_aa: ASSYSGGPNYEQY
clone_size: medium-sized; cdr3_length: 11; j_call: TRBJ2-1; d_call: TRBD2; v_call: TRBV7-2; cdr3_aa: ASSFRREGEQF
clone_size: few; cdr3_length: 13; j_call: NA; d_call: NA; v_call: TRBV6-1; cdr3_aa: ASTVSGRPSYEQY
clone_size: few; cdr3_length: 10; j_call: TRBJ2-7; d_call: TRBD1; v_call: TRBV6-6; cdr3_aa: ASRPGTGEQY
clone_size: NA; cdr3_length: 12; j_call: NA; d_call: TRBD1; v_call: TRBV11-3; cdr3_aa: ASSLQGADYEQY
clone_size: few; cdr3_length: 10; j_call: TRBJ2-1; d_call: TRBD2; v_call: TRBV24-1; cdr3_aa: ATGLAGYEQF
clone_size: NA; cdr3_length: 11; j_call: TRBJ2-5; d_call: NA; v_call: TRBV7-6; cdr3_aa: ASSLEGLGTQY
clone_size: NA; cdr3_length: 11; j_call: TRBJ2-3; d_call: NA; v_call: TRBV7-2; cdr3_aa: ASSLAGGDTQY